Following are 10 T cell receptor beta chains from one sample sequenced in a study of blood T cell repertoires in COVID-19. Sequencing used immunoSEQ multiplex PCR; TCRdb keeps in-frame clones, though not all of them. The sample contains under 250,000 clones, more than 85% of which appear only once. The sequenced sample consisted of peripheral blood. All receptors derive from a man between 60 and 70 years old with COVID-19, enrolled during active disease.

This sequence joins TRBV30 and TRBJ1-6; 8 bases match TRBD1. CDR3 length equals 16 residues. Germline CDR1 is GTSNPN and CDR2 is SVGIG (reference sequence). The V and J ends lost 2 bases and 7 bases, in that order; junction bases with no gene match: 10. The CDR3 sequence is CAWSPWTGFPNSPLHF. The CDR3 bases are TGTGCCTGGAGTCCCTGGACAGGGTTCCCAAATTCACCCCTCCACTTT.

J is TRBJ2-1 and V is TRBV5-4, with a possible D match to TRBD2 (5 bases). V lost 4 bases and J 5 bases, leaving 10 bases between the germline ends. The CDR3 runs to 13 residues. Germline V lookup: CDR1 SGHNT, CDR2 YYREEE (reference sequence). DNA of the CDR3: TGTGCCAGCAGCCTAGCAGTGAACAATGAGCAGTTCTTC. Amino acid sequence: CASSLAVNNEQFF.

This clone appeared a single time. The chain carries TRBV29-1 and TRBJ2-7, with 8 bases lining up with TRBD2. V lost 4 bases to trimming and J lost 2 bases; unmatched junction nucleotides: 7. CDR1 is SQVTM, CDR2 ANQGSEA, per germline. The CDR3 sequence is 14 residues long. The CDR3 nucleotides read TGCAGCGTTGCGGGGGGACTAGTAACCTACGAGCAGTACTTC. Translated, it gives CSVAGGLVTYEQYF.

The count of this clone is one. The genes are TRBV19 and TRBJ1-5, with a possible D match to TRBD1 (6 bases). The ends were cut back, 5 bases at V and 3 bases at J, with 23 bases in the middle. Looked up from germline, CDR1 is LNHDA and CDR2 is SQIVND (reference sequence). The CDR3 is made up of 18 amino acids. CDR3 bases: TGTGCCAGTAGTCACAGTAAAGGGACAACTTTTACCAATCAGCCCCAGCATTTT. Protein product: CASSHSKGTTFTNQPQHF. Full variable domain (outside the CDR3, taken from reference TRBV19 and TRBJ1-5): DGGITQSPKYLFRKEGQNVTLSCEQNLNHDAMYWYRQDPGQGLRLIYYSQIVNDFQKGDIAEGYSVSREKKESFPLTVTSAQKNPTAFYLCASSHSKGTTFTNQPQHFGDGTRLSIL.

The chain carries TRBV18 and TRBJ1-1; 9 bases are shared with TRBD1. The CDR3 extends over 14 amino acids. Germline loops: CDR1 KGHSH, CDR2 LQKENI. V was clipped by 3 bases and J by 4 bases; unmatched bases: 3. CDR3 loop: CASSPGQGTTEAFF. The CDR3 nucleotides are TGTGCCAGCTCACCCGGACAGGGGACCACTGAAGCTTTCTTT.

This chain connects TRBV6-6 to TRBJ2-1; no clear D. With 4 bases removed from V and 2 bases from J, the gap between germline ends came to 3 bases. Germline CDR1 MNHNY, CDR2 SVGAGI (reference sequence). CDR3 size: 12 residues. The CDR3 protein is CASSSAYNEQFF. The CDR3 DNA follows: TGTGCCAGCAGTTCCGCCTACAATGAGCAGTTCTTC.

The J gene is TRBJ1-2, the V gene TRBV5-4; possibly TRBD1 for D (5 bases). The V and J ends lost 1 base and 4 bases respectively, with 8 bases between them. CDR3 length equals 13 residues. Germline V lookup: CDR1 SGHNT, CDR2 YYREEE (reference sequence). The CDR3 coding sequence is TGTGCCAGCAGCTTGCCGGGGGGCTATGGCTACACCTTC. This codes for CASSLPGGYGYTF.

The genes are TRBV4-1 and TRBJ2-5; 13 positions agree with TRBD2. The V gene's germline CDR1 is MGHRA and CDR2 YSYEKL. The CDR3 covers 16 residues. V was clipped by 5 bases and J by 2 bases; unmatched bases: 5. CDR3 DNA sequence: TGCGCCAGCAGCAAAAGGACTAGCGGGGGTCAAGAGACCCAGTACTTC. Translating gives CASSKRTSGGQETQYF.

The CDR3 region has the DNA TGCGCCAGCAGCTACGCACAGACAGGGGGAGGGGAGCAGTACTTC. It encodes CASSYAQTGGGEQYF. The rearrangement uses TRBV5-1 and TRBJ2-7; TRBD1 aligns across 9 bases. The CDR3 is 15 residues long. V was pared by 3 bases and J by 7 bases, with 11 bases of the junction left unmatched. CDR1 is SGHRS, CDR2 YFSETQ, per germline.

The chain links TRBV7-9 to TRBJ1-6, with TRBD1 identical over 9 bases. J was trimmed by 9 bases and V by 5 bases; bases with no gene match: 11. Germline V CDR1 and CDR2: SEHNR, FQNEAQ (reference sequence). The length of the CDR3 is 16 residues. The CDR3 loop is CASSQSGMDRGSPLHF. CDR3 DNA sequence: TGTGCCAGCAGCCAATCCGGCATGGACAGGGGTTCACCCCTCCACTTT.